This T cell receptor beta chain came from a study of identical twins' blood T cells. TCR cDNA libraries were made from RNA using a previously described, modified protocol. TCRdb re-called the 5' RACE reads through MiXCR, storing one row per CDR3 protein. The sample includes around 380,000 distinct CDR3 sequences, roughly 31% of them seen just once. The sample comprised PBMCs. The clonotype originates from a woman aged 18 to 55 in good health.

The CDR3 bases are TGTGCCAGCTCATTGATAGGGGGCAGGAGCAATCAGCCCCAGCATTTT. Encoded protein: CASSLIGGRSNQPQHF. This chain uses TRBV18 with TRBJ1-5; 7 nucleotides match TRBD1. This CDR3 has 16 residues. Losses at the gene ends were 5 bases for V and 1 base for J; bases not matched to a gene: 8. In germline, CDR1 is KGHSH, CDR2 LQKENI.